The 23 T cell receptor beta chains reported below all come from one sample, sequenced in a study of shared clonotypes between healthy human individuals (dated by TCRdb to about 2020). Libraries were built with the immunoSEQ multiplex PCR assay. The clones in this table, taken by TCRdb from immuneACCESS, are in-frame only. Not every clone is retained; where verified, under half of the shortfall comes from an unresolved V gene, and the cause of the rest is unknown. In this sample the table shows approximately 2,200,000 clones, approximately 94% of which occur a single time. The ten largest account for 1.5% to 2% of the sample. CD8 naive samples consisted of CD45RO-negative cells that were positively selected for CCR7, yielding a CD45RA+CCR7+ population without TemRA cells. The source material was naive CD8+ T cells from PBMCs. Reading the label with the study, this specimen's cell subset or site is: CD45RA+CCR7+. The receptors come from a man younger than 35 in good health. Some clones in this sample may be carry-over from other donors' samples.

This rearrangement joins TRBV7-9 to TRBJ1-1, with TRBD1 matching over 7 bases. V lost 4 bases, J lost 1 base, and 3 bases stayed unmatched. The CDR3 totals 14 residues. Germline V gene lookup returns CDR1 SEHNR and CDR2 FQNEAQ (reference sequence). CDR3 in amino acids: CASSYQGENTEAFF. Here the CDR3 DNA reads TGTGCCAGCAGCTATCAGGGGGAGAACACTGAAGCTTTCTTT.

The V call is TRBV7-2, the J call TRBJ2-7; D may be TRBD2 (5 bases). Germline values: CDR1 SGHTA, CDR2 FQGNSA. CDR3 size: 17 residues. The V and J ends lost 4 bases and 3 bases respectively, with 22 bases between them. CDR3 nucleotide sequence: TGTGCCAGCAGCTCGCGGGCCGTAGGACGGGTCTACTACGAGCAGTACTTC. The encoded protein is CASSSRAVGRVYYEQYF.

Points on this clone: At the DNA level, this CDR3 is encoded by other sequences in the same sample as well. The V and J genes are TRBV28 and TRBJ2-3; D is possibly TRBD2 (6 bases). The V gene lost 2 bases and the J gene lost 2 bases, with 8 bases spanning the gap. The CDR3 contains 14 residues. The germline V gene has CDR1 MDHEN and CDR2 SYDVKM. CDR3: CASSLGGNTDTQYF. The CDR3, as DNA: TGTGCCAGCAGTTTAGGGGGGAACACAGATACGCAGTATTTT.

V gene TRBV7-2 combines with J gene TRBJ1-1, with TRBD1 matching over 7 bases. The junction had 8 bases not matched to a gene; V was cut back by 2 bases and J by 5 bases. CDR3 length: 15 amino acids. The germline CDR1 and CDR2 sequences are SGHTA and FQGNSA. The CDR3 is CASSLSVRGYTEAFF. The CDR3 nucleotides are TGTGCCAGCAGCTTAAGCGTCAGGGGGTATACTGAAGCTTTCTTT.

The V and J genes are TRBV4-3 and TRBJ2-5; 15 bases line up with TRBD2. The end of the DNA is better explained by TRBJ2-7, so the J call may be wrong. The CDR3 runs 18 residues. Germline CDR1 LGHNA, CDR2 YSLEER. Here the CDR3 DNA reads TGCGCCAGCAGCCAAGAGGGACTAGCGGGAGGATTAAGGAACGAGCAGTACTTC. As protein: CASSQEGLAGGLRNEQYF.

The sample holds one count of this clone. This chain links TRBV4-2 with TRBJ2-7; maybe TRBD2 (5 bases). V lost 4 bases and J 1 base, leaving 20 bases between the germline ends. This CDR3 region has 17 residues. The germline V gene encodes CDR1 LGHNA and CDR2 YNFKEQ. CDR3 coding DNA: TGTGCCAGCAGCCCTAGAGATACGGGGATAATGTCCTACGAGCAGTACTTC. Residues: CASSPRDTGIMSYEQYF.

The chain joins TRBV27 to TRBJ2-2, with 9 nucleotides matching TRBD2. Germline CDR1 reads MNHEY; CDR2 reads SMNVEV (reference sequence). The CDR3 has 15 amino acids. The V and J ends lost 1 base and 5 bases, in that order; junction bases with no gene match: 2. The CDR3 DNA reads as TGTGCCAGCAGTTTATTGCGGGAGGGGACCGGGGAGCTGTTTTTT. Translating gives CASSLLREGTGELFF.

The chain uses TRBV2 and TRBJ2-7; D is possibly TRBD1 or TRBD2 (5 bases each). The V gene lost 0 bases and the J gene lost 6 bases, with 15 bases spanning the gap. CDR1 and CDR2 (germline): SNHLY, FYNNEI. CDR3 size: 15 residues. Written as DNA, the CDR3 is TGTGCCAGCAGTGAAGCGCTCGGGGCGCCAGCCGAGCAGTACTTC. Translated, it gives CASSEALGAPAEQYF.

This chain links TRBV5-4 with TRBJ2-7; 8 bases are shared with TRBD2. After removal of 0 bases from V and 3 bases from J, the junction contained 5 bases not matched to a gene. Germline V gene sequence: CDR1 SGHNT, CDR2 YYREEE (reference sequence). This CDR3 is 15 amino acids long. The CDR3 DNA reads as TGTGCCAGCAGCTTGGGGCGGGAGGCCTACTACGAGCAGTACTTC. It codes for CASSLGREAYYEQYF.

A note on this clone: Other nucleotide sequences from this sample produce the same CDR3. The chain uses TRBV28 and TRBJ2-7, with 11 bases fitting TRBD2. The CDR3 contains 15 residues. Germline V CDR1 and CDR2: MDHEN, SYDVKM. Trimming removed 5 bases from V and 3 bases from J; junction bases left unmatched: 6. CDR3 residues: CASSPGLAGVYEQYF. The CDR3 DNA sequence: TGTGCCAGCAGTCCAGGACTAGCGGGCGTCTACGAGCAGTACTTC.

The V and J genes are TRBV19 and TRBJ2-5; 12 bases are a match to TRBD1. V gave up 6 bases and J gave up 5 bases; unmatched junction bases: 10. The CDR3 length is 16 residues. CDR1 and CDR2 from the germline V gene are LNHDA and SQIVND (reference sequence). The CDR3 DNA is TGTGCCAGTAGCACCGGGACAGGGGGCAAGAGGGAGACCCAGTACTTC. This codes for CASSTGTGGKRETQYF. Variable domain in full (rest from reference TRBV19 and TRBJ2-5): DGGITQSPKYLFRKEGQNVTLSCEQNLNHDAMYWYRQDPGQGLRLIYYSQIVNDFQKGDIAEGYSVSREKKESFPLTVTSAQKNPTAFYLCASSTGTGGKRETQYFGPGTRLLVL.

This rearrangement joins TRBV27 to TRBJ2-1; 9 bases line up with TRBD2. The ends lost 5 bases at V and 2 bases at J; junction bases unmatched: 7. CDR1 is MNHEY, CDR2 SMNVEV, per germline (reference sequence). The CDR3 runs 16 residues. The CDR3, as DNA: TGTGCCAGCAGTCCCGGGACTAGCCAACCCTACAATGAGCAGTTCTTC. The encoded protein is CASSPGTSQPYNEQFF.

The V gene is TRBV9, the J gene TRBJ2-1; 8 bases agree with TRBD2. V was clipped by 0 bases and J by 2 bases; unmatched bases: 4. This CDR3 comprises 16 residues. Germline V gene lookup returns CDR1 SGDLS and CDR2 YYNGEE. This chain's CDR3 is CASSVVGRAAYNEQFF. The CDR3 bases are TGTGCCAGCAGCGTAGTCGGGAGGGCCGCCTACAATGAGCAGTTCTTC.

The chain joins TRBV4-1 to TRBJ2-5; D remains unclear. Germline loops: CDR1 MGHRA, CDR2 YSYEKL. The V and J ends lost 2 bases and 1 base respectively, with 11 bases between them. This CDR3 is built from 15 residues. This chain's CDR3 is CASSQQRRAQETQYF. The CDR3 DNA is TGCGCCAGCAGCCAACAGCGCCGGGCCCAAGAGACCCAGTACTTC.

This chain uses TRBV9 with TRBJ1-5; 10 bases are a match to TRBD1. This CDR3 contains 16 residues. The ends lost 3 bases at V and 2 bases at J; junction bases unmatched: 5. Per the germline V gene, CDR1 is SGDLS and CDR2 is YYNGEE. The CDR3 region has the DNA TGTGCCAGCAGCGAAGGGACAGGGGTCGGCAATCAGCCCCAGCATTTT. Translating it yields CASSEGTGVGNQPQHF.

The V call is TRBV11-2, the J call TRBJ1-4, with D possibly TRBD1 on 5 matching bases. Germline-derived CDR1 and CDR2 are SGHAT and FQNNGV. V was cut by 6 bases and J by 6 bases, with 17 bases left in between. CDR3 length: 15 amino acids. CDR3 sequence (DNA): TGTGCCAGCAGTACACGCTGGGGGGAGGATGAAAAACTGTTTTTT. Amino acid sequence: CASSTRWGEDEKLFF. The full variable domain, in which reference TRBV11-2 and TRBJ1-4 provide the parts outside the CDR3, is EAGVAQSPRYKIIEKRQSVAFWCNPISGHATLYWYQQILGQGPKLLIQFQNNGVVDDSQLPKDRFSAERLKGVDSTLKIQPAKLEDSAVYLCASSTRWGEDEKLFFGSGTQLSVL.

The chain joins TRBV9 to TRBJ2-6; possible D gene TRBD2, 6 bases. The CDR3 totals 15 residues. CDR1 and CDR2 from the germline V gene are SGDLS and YYNGEE. Deletions cut 3 bases from V and 1 base from J, with 8 bases between. The chain's CDR3 is CASSGRVSGANVLTF. The CDR3 DNA is TGTGCCAGCAGCGGGAGGGTTTCTGGGGCCAACGTCCTGACTTTC.

This chain links TRBV5-8 with TRBJ2-3; 11 bases line up with TRBD2. V was pared by 1 base and J by 2 bases, with 9 bases of the junction left unmatched. The CDR3 length is 18 residues. Germline CDR1 and CDR2: SGHTS and YDEGEE. The CDR3 coding sequence is TGTGCCAGCAGCTTGCTAGCGGGAGGCCCAATCATCACAGATACGCAGTATTTT. Its translation: CASSLLAGGPIITDTQYF. The variable domain in full, with the rest retrieved from reference TRBV5-8 and TRBJ2-3, is EAGVTQSPTHLIKTRGQQATLRCSPISGHTSVYWYQQALGLGLQFLLWYDEGEERNRGNFPPRFSGRQFPNYSSELNVNALELEDSALYLCASSLLAGGPIITDTQYFGPGTRLTVL.

The chain recombines TRBV11-2 with TRBJ1-1; 7 bases match TRBD1. V was clipped by 1 base and J by 7 bases; unmatched bases: 6. Germline V gives CDR1 SGHAT, CDR2 FQNNGV. The CDR3 is 14 amino acids. As DNA, the CDR3 is TGTGCCAGCAGCTTAGGTACAGGGGTTGTTGAAGCTTTCTTT. Amino acids: CASSLGTGVVEAFF.

For the CDR3, the DNA is TGTGCCAGCAGCTCTGGCGTCGTCGGCCAAATCTCTGGGGCCAACGTCCTGACTTTC. Amino acids: CASSSGVVGQISGANVLTF. The chain uses TRBV13 and TRBJ2-6; no definite D call. The CDR3 contains 19 residues. The V and J ends lost 4 bases and 0 bases respectively, with 19 bases between them. Per germline, CDR1 PRHDT and CDR2 FYEKMQ (reference sequence).

The rearrangement joins TRBV5-6 to TRBJ2-1, with 11 bases that match TRBD2. Germline V gene data show CDR1 as SGHDT and CDR2 as YYEEEE. The V segment lost 4 bases and the J segment 4 bases; nucleotides outside the gene matches: 7. This CDR3 spans 16 amino acids. CDR3 sequence: CASSNPGLAEYNEQFF. The CDR3 region has the DNA TGTGCCAGCAGCAATCCGGGACTAGCGGAATACAATGAGCAGTTCTTC.

This clone was recorded only once. The CDR3 region has the DNA TGTGCCAGCAGCTTTCCACAGGGGAATGAGCAGTTCTTC. As protein: CASSFPQGNEQFF. The chain carries TRBV7-9 and TRBJ2-1; 7 nucleotides line up with TRBD1. V shed 3 bases, J shed 7 bases, and the junction held 3 bases outside the gene matches. The CDR3 loop spans 13 amino acids. Germline CDR1 SEHNR, CDR2 FQNEAQ (reference sequence).

The gene calls are TRBV1 and TRBJ1-2. TRBV1 is a pseudogene locus. The CDR3 is 15 amino acids. CDR3 loop: CTSSPPPGLGYGYTF. The CDR3 nucleotides read TGCACCAGCAGCCCGCCACCGGGGCTGGGTTATGGCTACACCTTC.